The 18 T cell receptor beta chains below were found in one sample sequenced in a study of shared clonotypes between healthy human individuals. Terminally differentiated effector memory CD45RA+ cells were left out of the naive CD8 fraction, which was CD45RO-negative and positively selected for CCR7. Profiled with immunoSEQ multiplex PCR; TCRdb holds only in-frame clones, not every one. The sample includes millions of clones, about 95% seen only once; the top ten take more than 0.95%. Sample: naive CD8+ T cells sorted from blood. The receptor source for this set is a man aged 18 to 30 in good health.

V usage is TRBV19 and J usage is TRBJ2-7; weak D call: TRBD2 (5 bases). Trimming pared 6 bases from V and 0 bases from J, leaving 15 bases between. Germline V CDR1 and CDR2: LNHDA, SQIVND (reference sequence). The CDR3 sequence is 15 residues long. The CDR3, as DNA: TGTGCCAGTAGGGAGGTCGCCAGATTCTCCTACGAGCAGTACTTC. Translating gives CASREVARFSYEQYF. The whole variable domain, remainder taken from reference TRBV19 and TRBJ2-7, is DGGITQSPKYLFRKEGQNVTLSCEQNLNHDAMYWYRQDPGQGLRLIYYSQIVNDFQKGDIAEGYSVSREKKESFPLTVTSAQKNPTAFYLCASREVARFSYEQYFGPGTRLTVT.

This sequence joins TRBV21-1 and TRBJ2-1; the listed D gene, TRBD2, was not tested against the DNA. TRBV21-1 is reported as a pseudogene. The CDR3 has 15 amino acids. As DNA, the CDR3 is TGTGCCAGCAGCTCCCCTAGCGGGAGAGCAAATGAGCAGTTCTTC. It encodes CASSSPSGRANEQFF.

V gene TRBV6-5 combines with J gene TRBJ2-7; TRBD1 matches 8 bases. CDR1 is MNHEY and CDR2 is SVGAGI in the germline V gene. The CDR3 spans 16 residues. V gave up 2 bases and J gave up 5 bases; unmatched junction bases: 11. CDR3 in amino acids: CASSYRRVQGGDEQYF. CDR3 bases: TGTGCCAGCAGTTACCGCCGGGTACAGGGGGGAGACGAGCAGTACTTC.

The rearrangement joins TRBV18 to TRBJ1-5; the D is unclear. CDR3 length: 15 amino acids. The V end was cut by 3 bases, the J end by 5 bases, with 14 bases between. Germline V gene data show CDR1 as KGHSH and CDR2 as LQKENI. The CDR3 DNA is TGTGCCAGCTCACCGGATGGGGTAGGTGATCAGCCCCAGCATTTT. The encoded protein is CASSPDGVGDQPQHF. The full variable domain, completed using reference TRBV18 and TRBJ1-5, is NAGVMQNPRHLVRRRGQEARLRCSPMKGHSHVYWYRQLPEEGLKFMVYLQKENIIDESGMPKERFSAEFPKEGPSILRIQQVVRGDSAAYFCASSPDGVGDQPQHFGDGTRLSIL.

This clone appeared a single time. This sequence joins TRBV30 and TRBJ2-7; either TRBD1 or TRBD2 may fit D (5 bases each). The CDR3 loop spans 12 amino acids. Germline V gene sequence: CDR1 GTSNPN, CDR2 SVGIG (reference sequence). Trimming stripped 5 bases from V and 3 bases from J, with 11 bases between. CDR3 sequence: CAWAGADYEQYF. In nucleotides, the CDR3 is TGTGCCTGGGCCGGGGCGGACTACGAGCAGTACTTC.

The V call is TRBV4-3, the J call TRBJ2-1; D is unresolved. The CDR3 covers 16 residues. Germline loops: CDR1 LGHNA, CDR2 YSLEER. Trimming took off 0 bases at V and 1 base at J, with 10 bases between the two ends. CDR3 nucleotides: TGCGCCAGCAGCCAAGATGACCAGTCTTCCTACAATGAGCAGTTCTTC. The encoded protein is CASSQDDQSSYNEQFF.

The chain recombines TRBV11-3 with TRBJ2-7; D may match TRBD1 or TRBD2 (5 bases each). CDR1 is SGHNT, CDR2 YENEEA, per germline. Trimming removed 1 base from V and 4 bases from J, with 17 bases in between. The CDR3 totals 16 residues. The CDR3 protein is CASSLVQGRIVYEQYF. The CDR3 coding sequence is TGTGCCAGCAGCTTAGTCCAGGGACGGATTGTGTACGAGCAGTACTTC. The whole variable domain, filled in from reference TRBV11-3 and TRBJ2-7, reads EAGVVQSPRYKIIEKKQPVAFWCNPISGHNTLYWYLQNLGQGPELLIRYENEEAVDDSQLPKDRFSAERLKGVDSTLKIQPAELGDSAVYLCASSLVQGRIVYEQYFGPGTRLTVT.

This CDR3 is CSVEKGSSYEQYF. CDR3 sequence (DNA): TGCAGCGTTGAGAAGGGGTCCTCCTACGAGCAGTACTTC. The chain recombines TRBV29-1 with TRBJ2-7, with D maybe TRBD1 (5 bases). V was shortened by 3 bases and J by 0 bases, with 9 bases between the two germline ends. The length of the CDR3 is 13 residues. From germline, CDR1 is SQVTM and CDR2 ANQGSEA.

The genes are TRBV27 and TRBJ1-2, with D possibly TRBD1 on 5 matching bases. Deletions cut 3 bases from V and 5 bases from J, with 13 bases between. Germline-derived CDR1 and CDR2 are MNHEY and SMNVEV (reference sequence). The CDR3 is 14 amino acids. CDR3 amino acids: CASSFGAGPYGYTF. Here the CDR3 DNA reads TGTGCCAGCAGTTTTGGGGCAGGGCCTTATGGCTACACCTTC.

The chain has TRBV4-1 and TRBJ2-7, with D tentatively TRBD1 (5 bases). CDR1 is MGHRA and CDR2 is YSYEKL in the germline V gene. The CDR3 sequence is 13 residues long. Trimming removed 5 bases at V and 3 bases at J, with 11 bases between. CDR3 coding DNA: TGCGCCAGCAGCGTGGCCAGGGACTACGAGCAGTACTTC. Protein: CASSVARDYEQYF.

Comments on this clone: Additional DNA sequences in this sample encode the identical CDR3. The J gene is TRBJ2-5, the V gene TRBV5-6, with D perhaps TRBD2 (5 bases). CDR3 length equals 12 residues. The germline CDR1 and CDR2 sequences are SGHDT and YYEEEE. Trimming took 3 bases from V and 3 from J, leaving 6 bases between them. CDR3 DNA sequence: TGTGCCAGCAGCTGGACTGAAGAGACCCAGTACTTC. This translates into CASSWTEETQYF.

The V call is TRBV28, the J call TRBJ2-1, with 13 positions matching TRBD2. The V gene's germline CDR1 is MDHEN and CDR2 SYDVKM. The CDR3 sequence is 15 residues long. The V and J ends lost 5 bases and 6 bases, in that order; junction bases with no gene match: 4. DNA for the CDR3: TGTGCCAGCAGTGTACTAGCGGGGGGGTCCAATGAGCAGTTCTTC. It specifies CASSVLAGGSNEQFF.

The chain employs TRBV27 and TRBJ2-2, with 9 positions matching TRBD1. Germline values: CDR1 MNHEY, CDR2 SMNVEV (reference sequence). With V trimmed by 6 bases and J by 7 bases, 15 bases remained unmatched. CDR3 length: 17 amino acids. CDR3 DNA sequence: TGTGCCAGCAGCTCAGTCCCGGGACAGGGTTGGGGCGGGGAGCTGTTTTTT. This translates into CASSSVPGQGWGGELFF.

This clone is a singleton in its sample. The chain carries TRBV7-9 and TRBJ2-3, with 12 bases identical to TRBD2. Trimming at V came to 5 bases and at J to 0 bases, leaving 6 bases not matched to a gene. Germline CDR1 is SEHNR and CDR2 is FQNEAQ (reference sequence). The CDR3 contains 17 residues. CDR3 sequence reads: CASSPGTSGPSTDTQYF. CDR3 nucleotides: TGTGCCAGCAGCCCCGGGACTAGCGGGCCTAGCACAGATACGCAGTATTTT.

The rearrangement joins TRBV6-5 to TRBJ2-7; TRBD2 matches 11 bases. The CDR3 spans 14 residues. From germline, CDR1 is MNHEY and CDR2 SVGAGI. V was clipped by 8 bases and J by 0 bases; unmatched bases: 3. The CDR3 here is CASQGLADSYEQYF. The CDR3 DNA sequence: TGTGCCAGCCAGGGACTAGCGGACTCCTACGAGCAGTACTTC.

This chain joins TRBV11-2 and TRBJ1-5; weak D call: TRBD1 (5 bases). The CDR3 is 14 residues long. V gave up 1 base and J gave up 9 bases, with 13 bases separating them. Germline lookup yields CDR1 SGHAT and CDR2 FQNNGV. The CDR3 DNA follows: TGTGCCAGCAGCTTAGGGGACGGCCCTTGGCCCCAGCATTTT. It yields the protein CASSLGDGPWPQHF.

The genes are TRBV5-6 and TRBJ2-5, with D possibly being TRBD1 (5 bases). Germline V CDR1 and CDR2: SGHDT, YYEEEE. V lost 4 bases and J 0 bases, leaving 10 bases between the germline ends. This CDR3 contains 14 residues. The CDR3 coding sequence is TGTGCCAGCAGCCTGACAGAGTACCAAGAGACCCAGTACTTC. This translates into CASSLTEYQETQYF.

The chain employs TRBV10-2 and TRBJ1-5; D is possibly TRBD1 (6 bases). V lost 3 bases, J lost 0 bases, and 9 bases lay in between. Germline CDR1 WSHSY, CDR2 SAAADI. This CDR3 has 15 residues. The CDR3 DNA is TGCGCCAGCAGTGAAGGGGGGTATAGCAATCAGCCCCAGCATTTT. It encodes CASSEGGYSNQPQHF.